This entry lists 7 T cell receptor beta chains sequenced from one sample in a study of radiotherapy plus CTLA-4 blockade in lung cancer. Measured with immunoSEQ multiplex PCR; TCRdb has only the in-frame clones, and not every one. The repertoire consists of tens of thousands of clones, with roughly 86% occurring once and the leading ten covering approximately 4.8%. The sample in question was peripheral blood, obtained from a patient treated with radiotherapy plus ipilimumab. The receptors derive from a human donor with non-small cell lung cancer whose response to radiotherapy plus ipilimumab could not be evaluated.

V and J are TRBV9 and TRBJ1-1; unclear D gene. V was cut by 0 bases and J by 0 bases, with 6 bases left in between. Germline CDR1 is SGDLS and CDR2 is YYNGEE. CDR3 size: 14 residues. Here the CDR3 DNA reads TGTGCCAGCAGCGTAGCCCTGTTGAACACTGAAGCTTTCTTT. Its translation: CASSVALLNTEAFF. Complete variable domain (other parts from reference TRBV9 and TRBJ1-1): DSGVTQTPKHLITATGQRVTLRCSPRSGDLSVYWYQQSLDQGLQFLIQYYNGEERAKGNILERFSAQQFPDLHSELNLSSLELGDSALYFCASSVALLNTEAFFGQGTRLTVV.

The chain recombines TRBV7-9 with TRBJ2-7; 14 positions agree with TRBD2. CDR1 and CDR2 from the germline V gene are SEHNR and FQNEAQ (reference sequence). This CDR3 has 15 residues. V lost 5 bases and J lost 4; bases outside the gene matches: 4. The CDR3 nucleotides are TGTGCCAGCAGCCCAGGACTAGCGGGGGGATACGAGCAGTACTTC. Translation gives CASSPGLAGGYEQYF.

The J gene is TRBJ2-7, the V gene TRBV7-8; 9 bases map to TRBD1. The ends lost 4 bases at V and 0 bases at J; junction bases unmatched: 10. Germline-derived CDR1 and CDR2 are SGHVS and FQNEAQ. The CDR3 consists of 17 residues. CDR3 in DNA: TGTGCCAGCAGCTCCCGTCCCGGGACAGGGTACTCCTACGAGCAGTACTTC. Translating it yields CASSSRPGTGYSYEQYF.

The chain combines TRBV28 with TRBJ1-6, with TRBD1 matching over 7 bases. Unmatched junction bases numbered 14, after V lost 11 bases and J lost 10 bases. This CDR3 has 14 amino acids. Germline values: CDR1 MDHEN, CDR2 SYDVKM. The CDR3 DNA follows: TGTGCCTGCACGCGACAGGGTTGGAAGTCACCCCTCCACTTT. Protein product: CACTRQGWKSPLHF.

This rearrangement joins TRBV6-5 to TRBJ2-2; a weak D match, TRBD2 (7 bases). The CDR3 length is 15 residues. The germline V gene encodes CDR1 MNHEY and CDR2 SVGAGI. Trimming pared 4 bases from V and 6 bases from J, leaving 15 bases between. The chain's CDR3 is CASSLLGGAAGELFF. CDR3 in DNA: TGTGCCAGCAGTTTACTGGGGGGGGCTGCCGGGGAGCTGTTTTTT.

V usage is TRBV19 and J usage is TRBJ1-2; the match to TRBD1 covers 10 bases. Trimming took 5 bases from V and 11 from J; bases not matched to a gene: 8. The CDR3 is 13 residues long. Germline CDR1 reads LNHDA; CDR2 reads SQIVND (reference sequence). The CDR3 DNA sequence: TGTGCCAGTAGTGGTGACAGGGGGCACTGGTACACCTTC. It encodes CASSGDRGHWYTF.

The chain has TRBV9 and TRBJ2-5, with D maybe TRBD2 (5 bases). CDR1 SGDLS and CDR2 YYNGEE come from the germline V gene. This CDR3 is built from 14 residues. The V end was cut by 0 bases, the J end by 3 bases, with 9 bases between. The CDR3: CASSVGDGKETQYF. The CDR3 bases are TGTGCCAGCAGCGTAGGAGACGGGAAAGAGACCCAGTACTTC.